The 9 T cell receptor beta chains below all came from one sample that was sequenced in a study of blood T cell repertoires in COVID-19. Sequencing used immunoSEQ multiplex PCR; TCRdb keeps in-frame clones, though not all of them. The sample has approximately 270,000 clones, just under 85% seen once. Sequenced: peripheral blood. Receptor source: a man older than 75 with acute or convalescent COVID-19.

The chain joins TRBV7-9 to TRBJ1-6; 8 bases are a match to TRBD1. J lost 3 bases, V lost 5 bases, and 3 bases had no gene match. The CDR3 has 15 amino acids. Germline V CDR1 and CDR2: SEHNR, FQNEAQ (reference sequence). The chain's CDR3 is CASSPGTGYNSPLHF. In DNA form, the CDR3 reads TGTGCCAGCAGCCCCGGGACAGGCTATAATTCACCCCTCCACTTT.

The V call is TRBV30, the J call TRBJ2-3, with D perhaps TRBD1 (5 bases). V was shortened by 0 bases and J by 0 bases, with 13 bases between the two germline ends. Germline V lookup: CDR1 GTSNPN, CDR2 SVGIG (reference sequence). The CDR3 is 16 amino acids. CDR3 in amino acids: CAWSVLGAGSTDTQYF. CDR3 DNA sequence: TGTGCCTGGAGTGTACTTGGGGCAGGGAGCACAGATACGCAGTATTTT.

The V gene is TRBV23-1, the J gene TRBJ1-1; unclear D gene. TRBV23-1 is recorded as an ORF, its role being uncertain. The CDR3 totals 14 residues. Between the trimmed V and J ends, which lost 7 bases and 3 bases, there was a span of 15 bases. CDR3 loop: CASTYGEKDTEAFF. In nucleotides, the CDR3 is TGCGCCAGCACTTACGGGGAAAAGGACACTGAAGCTTTCTTT.

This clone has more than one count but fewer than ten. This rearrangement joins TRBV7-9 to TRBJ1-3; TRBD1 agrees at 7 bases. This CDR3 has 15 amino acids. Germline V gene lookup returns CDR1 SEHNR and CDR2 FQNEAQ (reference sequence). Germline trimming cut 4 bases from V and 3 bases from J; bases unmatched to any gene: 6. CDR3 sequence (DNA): TGTGCCAGCAGCTCCCGACAGGGAAATGGAAACACCATATATTTT. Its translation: CASSSRQGNGNTIYF.

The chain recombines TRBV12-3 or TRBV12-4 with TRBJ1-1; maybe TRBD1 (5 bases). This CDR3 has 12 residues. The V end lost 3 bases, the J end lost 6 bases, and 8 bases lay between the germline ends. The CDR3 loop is CASSFRAPEAFF. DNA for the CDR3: TGTGCCAGCAGTTTCAGGGCCCCTGAAGCTTTCTTT.

The CDR3 reads CASSEATRGTEAFF. The CDR3 DNA follows: TGTGCCAGCAGTGAGGCCACAAGGGGAACTGAAGCTTTCTTT. The chain links TRBV25-1 to TRBJ1-1; D possibly corresponds to TRBD1 (5 bases). V was pared by 3 bases and J by 5 bases, with 13 bases between. Germline CDR1 is MGHDK and CDR2 is SYGVNS. The CDR3 loop spans 14 amino acids. Full variable domain (missing parts from reference TRBV25-1 and TRBJ1-1): EADIYQTPRYLVIGTGKKITLECSQTMGHDKMYWYQQDPGMELHLIHYSYGVNSTEKGDLSSESTVSRIRTEHFPLTLESARPSHTSQYLCASSEATRGTEAFFGQGTRLTVV.

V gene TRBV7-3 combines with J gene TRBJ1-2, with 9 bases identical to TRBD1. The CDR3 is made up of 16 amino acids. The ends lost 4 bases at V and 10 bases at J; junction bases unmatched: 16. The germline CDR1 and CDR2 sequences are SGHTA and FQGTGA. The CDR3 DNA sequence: TGTGCCAGCAGCTCTCTTGCTCCCGGGACAGGGAACGACTACACCTTC. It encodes CASSSLAPGTGNDYTF.

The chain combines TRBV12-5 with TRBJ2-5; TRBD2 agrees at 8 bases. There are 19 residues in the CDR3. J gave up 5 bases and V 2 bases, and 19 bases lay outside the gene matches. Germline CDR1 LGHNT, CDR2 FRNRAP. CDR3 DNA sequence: TGTGCTAGTGGTTTGAGAGGTTTGGGGTCTAGCGGGCCCGATGAGACCCAGTACTTC. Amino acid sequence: CASGLRGLGSSGPDETQYF. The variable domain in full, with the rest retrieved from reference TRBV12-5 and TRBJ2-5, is DARVTQTPRHKVTEMGQEVTMRCQPILGHNTVFWYRQTMMQGLELLAYFRNRAPLDDSGMPKDRFSAEMPDATLATLKIQPSEPRDSAVYFCASGLRGLGSSGPDETQYFGPGTRLLVL.

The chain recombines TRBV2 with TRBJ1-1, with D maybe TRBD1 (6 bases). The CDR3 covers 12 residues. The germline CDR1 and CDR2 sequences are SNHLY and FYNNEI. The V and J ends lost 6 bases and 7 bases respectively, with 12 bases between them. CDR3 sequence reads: CASRGAKLEAFF. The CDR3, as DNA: TGTGCCAGCAGGGGGGCCAAGCTTGAAGCTTTCTTT.